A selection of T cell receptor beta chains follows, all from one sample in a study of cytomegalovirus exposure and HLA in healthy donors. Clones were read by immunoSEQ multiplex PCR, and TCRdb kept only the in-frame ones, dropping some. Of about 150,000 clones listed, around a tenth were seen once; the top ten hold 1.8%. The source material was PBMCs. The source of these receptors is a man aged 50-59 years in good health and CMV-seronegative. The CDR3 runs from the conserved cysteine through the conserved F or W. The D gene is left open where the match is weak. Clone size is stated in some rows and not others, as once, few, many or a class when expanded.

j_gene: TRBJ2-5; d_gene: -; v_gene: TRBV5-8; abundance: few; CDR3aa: CASSHWGQQETQYF; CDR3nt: TGTGCCAGCAGCCACTGGGGGCAGCAAGAGACCCAGTACTTC
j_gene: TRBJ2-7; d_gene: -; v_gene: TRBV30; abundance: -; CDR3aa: CAWNRDGPRVEQYF; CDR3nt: TGTGCCTGGAATCGAGACGGCCCGCGGGTAGAGCAGTACTTC
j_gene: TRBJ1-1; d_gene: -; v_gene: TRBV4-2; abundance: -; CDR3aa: CASSQVTGSLNTEAFF; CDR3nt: TGTGCCAGCAGCCAAGTTACGGGGTCCCTGAACACTGAAGCTTTCTTT
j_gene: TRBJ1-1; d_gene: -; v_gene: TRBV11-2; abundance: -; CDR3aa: CASSLATGRGTEAFF; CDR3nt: TGTGCCAGCAGCTTAGCGACAGGACGGGGCACTGAAGCTTTCTTT
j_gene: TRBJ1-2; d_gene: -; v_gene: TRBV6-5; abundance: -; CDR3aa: CASNSGDGYTF; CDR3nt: TGTGCCAGCAACTCGGGGGATGGCTACACCTTC
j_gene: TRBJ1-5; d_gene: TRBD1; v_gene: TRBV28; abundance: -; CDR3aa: CASGRGVVNQPQHF; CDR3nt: TGTGCCAGCGGCAGGGGGGTAGTTAATCAGCCCCAGCATTTT
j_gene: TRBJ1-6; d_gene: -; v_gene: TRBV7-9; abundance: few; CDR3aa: CASSLATRAPLHF; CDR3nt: TGTGCCAGCAGCTTAGCAACGCGGGCACCCCTCCACTTT
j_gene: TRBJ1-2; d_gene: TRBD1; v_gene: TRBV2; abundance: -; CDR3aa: CASSVTGNGYTF; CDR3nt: TGTGCCAGCAGTGTGACAGGGAATGGCTACACCTTC
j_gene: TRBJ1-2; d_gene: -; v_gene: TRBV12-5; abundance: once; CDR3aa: CASGLVRSYGYTF; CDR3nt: TGTGCTAGTGGTTTGGTCAGATCTTATGGCTACACCTTC
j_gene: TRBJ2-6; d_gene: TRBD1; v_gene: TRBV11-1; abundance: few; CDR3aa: CASSPRDRGNAGANVLTF; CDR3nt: TGTGCCAGCAGCCCCCGGGACAGGGGGAACGCTGGGGCCAACGTCCTGACTTTC
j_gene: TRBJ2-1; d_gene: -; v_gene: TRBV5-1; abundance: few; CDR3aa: CASSLDSGEWNEQFF; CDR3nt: TGCGCCAGCAGCTTGGACTCCGGAGAATGGAATGAGCAGTTCTTC
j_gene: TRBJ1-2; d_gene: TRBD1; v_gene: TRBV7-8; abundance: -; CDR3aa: CASSHRDRTNYGYTF; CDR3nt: TGTGCCAGCAGCCACCGGGACAGAACTAACTATGGCTACACCTTC
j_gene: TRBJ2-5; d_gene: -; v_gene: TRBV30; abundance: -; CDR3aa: CAWNVGGGDQETQYF; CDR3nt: TGTGCCTGGAATGTGGGAGGGGGGGACCAAGAGACCCAGTACTTC
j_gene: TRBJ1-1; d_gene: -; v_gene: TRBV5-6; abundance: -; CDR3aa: CASSGTRAGGKAFF; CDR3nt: TGTGCCAGCAGTGGGACCAGGGCGGGGGGAAAAGCTTTCTTT
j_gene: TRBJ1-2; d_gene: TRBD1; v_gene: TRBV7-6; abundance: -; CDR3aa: CASSLGQGNYGYTF; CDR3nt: TGTGCCAGCAGCTTAGGACAGGGCAACTATGGCTACACCTTC
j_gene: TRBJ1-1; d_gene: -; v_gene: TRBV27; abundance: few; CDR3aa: CASSLSRPGVAFF; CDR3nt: TGTGCCAGCAGTTTATCACGTCCGGGGGTGGCTTTCTTT
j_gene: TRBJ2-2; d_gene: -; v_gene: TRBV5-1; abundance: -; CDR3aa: CASSLVAGTGELFF; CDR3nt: TGCGCCAGCAGCTTGGTTGCGGGAACCGGGGAGCTGTTTTTT
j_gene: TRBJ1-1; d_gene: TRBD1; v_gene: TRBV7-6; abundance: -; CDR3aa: CASSPGTGVAFF; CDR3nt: TGTGCCAGCAGCCCTGGGACAGGGGTTGCTTTCTTT
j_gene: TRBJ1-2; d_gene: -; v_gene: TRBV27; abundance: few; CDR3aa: CASSPRGGNYGYTF; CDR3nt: TGTGCCAGTTCCCCGCGAGGGGGTAACTATGGCTACACCTTC
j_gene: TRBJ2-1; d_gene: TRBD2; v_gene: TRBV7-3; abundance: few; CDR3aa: CASSLIQGLAGAEQFF; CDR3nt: TGTGCCAGCAGCTTAATTCAGGGACTAGCGGGAGCTGAGCAGTTCTTC
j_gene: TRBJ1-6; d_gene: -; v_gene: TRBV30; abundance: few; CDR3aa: CAWTQGNSPLHF; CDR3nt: TGTGCCTGGACGCAGGGTAATTCACCCCTCCACTTT
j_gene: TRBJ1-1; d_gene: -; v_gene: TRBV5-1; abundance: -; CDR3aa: CASSWTGSRDTEAFF; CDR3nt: TGCGCCAGCAGCTGGACGGGGAGTAGAGACACTGAAGCTTTCTTT
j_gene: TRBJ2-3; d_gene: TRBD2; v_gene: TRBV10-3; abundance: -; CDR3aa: CAISPIEGGGGTTDTQYF; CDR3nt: TGTGCCATCAGCCCCATCGAGGGTGGCGGGGGAACTACAGATACGCAGTATTTT
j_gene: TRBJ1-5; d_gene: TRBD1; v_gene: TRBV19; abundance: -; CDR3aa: CASSSANRGQPQHF; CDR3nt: TGTGCCAGTAGTTCAGCGAACAGGGGGCAGCCCCAGCATTTT
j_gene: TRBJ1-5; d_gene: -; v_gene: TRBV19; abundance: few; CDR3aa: CASSTGPRQPQHF; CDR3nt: TGTGCCAGTAGTACGGGTCCACGGCAGCCCCAGCATTTT
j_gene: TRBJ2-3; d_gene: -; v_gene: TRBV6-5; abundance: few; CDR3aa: CASSYSYGMADTQYF; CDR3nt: TGTGCCAGCAGTTACTCTTACGGGATGGCAGATACGCAGTATTTT
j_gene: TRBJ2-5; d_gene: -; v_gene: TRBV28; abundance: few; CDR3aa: CASSLRIVETQYF; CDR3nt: TGTGCCAGCAGTTTGAGGATTGTGGAGACCCAGTACTTC
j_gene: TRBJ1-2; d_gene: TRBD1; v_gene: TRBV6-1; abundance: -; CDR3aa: CARTTGANYGYTF; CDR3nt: TGTGCCAGAACAACAGGGGCGAACTATGGCTACACCTTC
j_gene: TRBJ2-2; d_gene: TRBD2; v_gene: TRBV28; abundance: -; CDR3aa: CARWTSGRTRTTGELFF; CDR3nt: TGTGCCAGGTGGACTAGCGGGAGAACCCGAACCACCGGGGAGCTGTTTTTT
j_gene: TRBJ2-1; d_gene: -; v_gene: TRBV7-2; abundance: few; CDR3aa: CASSLGWTGLNEQFF; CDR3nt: TGTGCCAGCAGCTTAGGGTGGACTGGACTCAATGAGCAGTTCTTC
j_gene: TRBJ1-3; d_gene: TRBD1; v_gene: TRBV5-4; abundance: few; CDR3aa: CASSLEMTGVGNTIYF; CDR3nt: TGTGCCAGCAGCTTGGAAATGACAGGGGTTGGAAACACCATATATTTT
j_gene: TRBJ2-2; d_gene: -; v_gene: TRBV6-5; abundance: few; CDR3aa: CASSYRWRDAGELFF; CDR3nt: TGTGCCAGCAGTTACCGGTGGCGGGATGCCGGGGAGCTGTTTTTT
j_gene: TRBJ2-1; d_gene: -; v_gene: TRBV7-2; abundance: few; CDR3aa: CASTSQRGGYNEQFF; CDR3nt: TGTGCCAGCACCTCCCAACGGGGAGGCTACAATGAGCAGTTCTTC
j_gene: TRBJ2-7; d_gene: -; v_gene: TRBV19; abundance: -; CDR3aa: CASSIRGGVYEQYF; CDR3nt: TGTGCCAGTAGTATTCGAGGAGGAGTGTATGAGCAGTACTTC
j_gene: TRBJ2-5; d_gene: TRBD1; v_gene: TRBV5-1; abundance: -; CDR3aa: CASSVGQGVLEQYF; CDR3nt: TGCGCCAGCAGCGTGGGACAGGGAGTACTTGAGCAGTACTTC
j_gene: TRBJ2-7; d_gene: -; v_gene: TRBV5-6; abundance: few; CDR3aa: CASSLDGSYEQYF; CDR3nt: TGTGCCAGCAGCTTGGACGGTTCCTACGAGCAGTACTTC
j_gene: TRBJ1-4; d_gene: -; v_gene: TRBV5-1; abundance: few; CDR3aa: CASSLEQSNEKLFF; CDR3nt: TGCGCCAGCAGCTTGGAACAGTCTAATGAAAAACTGTTTTTT
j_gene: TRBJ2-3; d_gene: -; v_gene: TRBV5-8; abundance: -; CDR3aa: CASSMEQGDAADTQYF; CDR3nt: TGTGCCAGCAGCATGGAACAGGGTGATGCGGCAGATACGCAGTATTTT
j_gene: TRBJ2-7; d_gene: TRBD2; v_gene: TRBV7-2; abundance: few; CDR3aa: CASSPFLAGPYEQYF; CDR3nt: TGTGCCAGCAGCCCCTTTCTAGCGGGCCCCTACGAGCAGTACTTC
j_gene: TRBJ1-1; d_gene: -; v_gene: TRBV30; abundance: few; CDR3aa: CAWSETGETEAFF; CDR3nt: TGTGCCTGGAGTGAGACAGGAGAAACTGAAGCTTTCTTT
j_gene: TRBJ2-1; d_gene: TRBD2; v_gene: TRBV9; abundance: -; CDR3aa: CASSVTSGVYNEQFF; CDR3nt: TGTGCCAGCAGCGTAACTAGCGGAGTCTACAATGAGCAGTTCTTC
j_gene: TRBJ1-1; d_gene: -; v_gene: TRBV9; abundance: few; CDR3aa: CASSVGLSQNTEAFF; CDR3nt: TGTGCCAGCAGCGTGGGACTTAGCCAGAACACTGAAGCTTTCTTT
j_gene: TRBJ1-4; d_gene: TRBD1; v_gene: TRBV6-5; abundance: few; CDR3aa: CASRSGGEEKLFF; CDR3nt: TGTGCCAGCCGATCAGGGGGCGAAGAAAAACTGTTTTTT
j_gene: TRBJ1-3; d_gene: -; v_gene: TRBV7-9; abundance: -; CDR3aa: CASSLGDIPSNTIYF; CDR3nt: TGTGCCAGCAGCTTAGGAGACATTCCATCCAACACCATATATTTT
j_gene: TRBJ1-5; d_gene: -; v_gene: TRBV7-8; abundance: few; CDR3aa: CASSLGGGQVANQPQHF; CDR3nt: TGTGCCAGCAGCTTAGGGGGAGGCCAGGTCGCCAATCAGCCCCAGCATTTT
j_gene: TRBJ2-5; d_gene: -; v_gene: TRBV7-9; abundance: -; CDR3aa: CASGRDQETQYF; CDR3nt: TGTGCCAGCGGTAGAGACCAAGAGACCCAGTACTTC
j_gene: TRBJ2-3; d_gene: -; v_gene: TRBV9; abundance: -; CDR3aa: CASSADWVNTDTQYF; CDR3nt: TGTGCCAGCAGCGCTGACTGGGTCAACACAGATACGCAGTATTTT
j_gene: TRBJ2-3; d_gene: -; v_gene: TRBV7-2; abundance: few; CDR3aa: CASSKSASTDTQYF; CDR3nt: TGTGCCAGCAGCAAGAGTGCTAGCACAGATACGCAGTATTTT
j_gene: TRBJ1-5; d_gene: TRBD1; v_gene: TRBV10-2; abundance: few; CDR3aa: CASSEPGTGAGQPQHF; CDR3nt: TGCGCCAGCAGTGAGCCCGGGACAGGGGCAGGTCAGCCCCAGCATTTT
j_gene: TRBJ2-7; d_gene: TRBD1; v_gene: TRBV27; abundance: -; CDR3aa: CASSLTQGSYEQYF; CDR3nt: TGTGCCAGCAGTTTAACACAGGGGTCCTACGAGCAGTACTTC
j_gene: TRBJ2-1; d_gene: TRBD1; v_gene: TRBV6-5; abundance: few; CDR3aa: CASSYSNRGYNEQFF; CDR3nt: TGTGCCAGCAGTTACTCGAACAGGGGTTACAATGAGCAGTTCTTC
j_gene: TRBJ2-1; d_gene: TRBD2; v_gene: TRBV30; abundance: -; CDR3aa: CAWSGLAVTLLHNEQFF; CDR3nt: TGTGCCTGGAGTGGCCTAGCGGTAACCCTCTTGCACAATGAGCAGTTCTTC
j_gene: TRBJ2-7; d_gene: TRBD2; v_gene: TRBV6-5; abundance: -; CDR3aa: CASSRPGLAGLEQYF; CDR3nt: TGTGCCAGCAGTCGGCCGGGACTAGCGGGACTCGAGCAGTACTTC
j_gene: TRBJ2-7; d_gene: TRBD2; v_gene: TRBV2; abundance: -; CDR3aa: CASSGPRRITSAGSYEQYF; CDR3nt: TGTGCCAGCAGTGGTCCGCGTCGAATTACTAGCGCGGGCTCCTACGAGCAGTACTTC
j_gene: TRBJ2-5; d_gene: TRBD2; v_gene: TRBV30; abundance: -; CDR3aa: CAWSGEAGGAQTQYF; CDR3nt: TGTGCCTGGAGTGGGGAAGCGGGGGGGGCACAGACCCAGTACTTC
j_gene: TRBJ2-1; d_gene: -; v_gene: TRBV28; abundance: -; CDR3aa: CASSLLRVNEQFF; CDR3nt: TGTGCCAGCAGTTTACTGAGGGTCAATGAGCAGTTCTTC
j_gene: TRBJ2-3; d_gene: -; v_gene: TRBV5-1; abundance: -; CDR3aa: CASSLGRQPTSTDTQYF; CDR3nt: TGCGCCAGCAGCTTGGGGAGGCAGCCTACTAGCACAGATACGCAGTATTTT
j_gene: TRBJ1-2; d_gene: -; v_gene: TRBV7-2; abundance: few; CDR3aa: CASSLGLAYGYTF; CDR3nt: TGTGCCAGCAGCTTAGGTCTGGCCTATGGCTACACCTTC
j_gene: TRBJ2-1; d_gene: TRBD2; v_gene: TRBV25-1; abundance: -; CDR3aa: CASRSTSVSYNEQFF; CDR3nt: TGTGCCAGCAGGTCCACTAGCGTATCCTACAATGAGCAGTTCTTC